This is a list of T cell receptor beta chains from one sample in a study of T cell responses to AZD1222 COVID-19 vaccine. Sequenced by immunoSEQ multiplex PCR; TCRdb stores in-frame clones only, minus some. The sample shows 75,000 to 100,000 clones, 80% to 90% of them seen only once. The source was peripheral blood, collected on day 0 of AZD1222 vaccination. Every receptor here comes from an adult in good health. Both conserved end residues are part of each CDR3. A D gene is named only where the DNA matches it firmly. Part of the rows lack a size; the others show once, few, many or a class for expanded clones.

>TRBJ1-6|14|.|few|TRBV6-5
CASSRVTGNSPLHF
TGTGCCAGTTCCAGGGTAACCGGGAATTCACCCCTCCACTTT
>TRBJ1-5|13|.|.|TRBV12-3/TRBV12-4
CASSLYGNQPQHF
TGTGCCAGCAGTTTATATGGGAATCAGCCCCAGCATTTT
>TRBJ2-7|17|.|.|TRBV5-6
CASSLANFGASSYEQYF
TGTGCCAGCAGCTTGGCCAATTTCGGGGCGAGCTCCTACGAGCAGTACTTC
>TRBJ1-2|16|TRBD1|.|TRBV24-1
CATSDAGTGLDYGYTF
TGTGCCACCAGTGACGCCGGGACAGGGCTGGACTATGGCTACACCTTC
>TRBJ1-5|15|.|few|TRBV6-2/TRBV6-3
CASSSRRDSNQPQHF
TGTGCCAGCAGTTCGAGACGGGATAGCAATCAGCCCCAGCATTTT
>TRBJ2-1|14|.|.|TRBV11-3
CASGEGAYYNEQFF
TGTGCCAGCGGGGAGGGGGCATACTACAATGAGCAGTTCTTC
>TRBJ2-5|12|.|.|TRBV3-1/TRBV3-2
CASSQHEETQYF
TGTGCCAGCAGCCAACATGAAGAGACCCAGTACTTC
>TRBJ2-1|15|.|.|TRBV3-1/TRBV3-2
CASSQSESSYNEQFF
TGTGCCAGCAGCCAAAGCGAGAGCTCCTACAATGAGCAGTTCTTC
>TRBJ2-1|14|.|.|TRBV6-5
CASTVDPLYNEQFF
TGTGCCAGCACAGTGGACCCCCTATACAATGAGCAGTTCTTC
>TRBJ2-7|14|.|.|TRBV5-1
CASSLAATEYEQYF
TGCGCCAGCAGCTTGGCAGCGACTGAATACGAGCAGTACTTC
>TRBJ1-2|14|TRBD1|.|TRBV5-1
CASSPGTGDLGYTF
TGCGCCAGCAGCCCCGGGACAGGGGATCTTGGCTACACCTTC
>TRBJ1-5|12|.|few|TRBV7-9
CASSLDRQPQHF
TGTGCCAGCAGCTTAGATCGTCAGCCCCAGCATTTT
>TRBJ2-7|14|.|.|TRBV4-1
CASSQGGQSYEQYF
TGCGCCAGCAGCCAGGGGGGACAGTCCTACGAGCAGTACTTC
>TRBJ2-1|14|TRBD1|once|TRBV7-2
CASSPGGSYNEQFF
TGTGCCAGCAGCCCAGGGGGCTCCTACAATGAGCAGTTCTTC
>TRBJ2-4|15|.|once|TRBV14
CASSQRGSGDNIQYF
TGTGCCAGCAGCCAACGGGGGAGTGGGGATAACATTCAGTACTTC
>TRBJ2-1|17|TRBD1|.|TRBV18
CASSPMGRGSSYNEQFF
TGTGCCAGCTCACCCATGGGCAGGGGGTCGTCCTACAATGAGCAGTTCTTC
>TRBJ2-1|15|TRBD2|.|TRBV5-5
CASSLFSGVYNEQFF
TGTGCCAGCAGCTTGTTTAGCGGGGTTTACAATGAGCAGTTCTTC